The 6 T cell receptor beta chains in this list originate from one sample, sequenced in a study of naive and memory T cell subsets. Notes on the study in general: Especially in CD8 cells, naive repertoires contained a few larger clonotypes, possibly CD45RA-re-expressing memory cells.

The beta constant-region primer was an equimolar mix of two oligonucleotides covering TRBC1 and TRBC2. Nested alpha and beta constant-region primers with the SP2 primer drove four PCR rounds on ligated cDNA. TCRdb redid the calling of the UMI-ligation and nested PCR reads with MiXCR, one entry per CDR3 protein. The table lists roughly 140,000 distinct CDR3 sequences, approximately 20% of them singletons. No cognate antigen is known for these TCRs. Sequencing was carried out using naive CD8+ T cells from blood. These TCRs come from a human donor in good health.

The chain links TRBV5-1 to TRBJ2-1; 11 nucleotides line up with TRBD2. Germline V gene lookup returns CDR1 SGHRS and CDR2 YFSETQ. Trimming removed 1 base from V and 4 bases from J; junction bases left unmatched: 7. CDR3 length: 17 residues. The CDR3 DNA reads as TGCGCCAGCAGCTTGACCCTAGCGGGAGGCGTTTACAATGAGCAGTTCTTC. It encodes CASSLTLAGGVYNEQFF.

The chain has TRBV27 and TRBJ2-3; D ambiguous. V lost 7 bases to trimming and J lost 0 bases, with 5 bases between them. The germline CDR1 and CDR2 sequences are MNHEY and SMNVEV (reference sequence). The CDR3 loop spans 12 amino acids. The CDR3 loop reads CASTGSTDTQYF. The DNA for the CDR3 is TGTGCCAGCACCGGGAGCACAGATACGCAGTATTTT.

This clonotype has only a few counts. The gene calls are TRBV12-3 or TRBV12-4 and TRBJ1-3; no firm D call. This CDR3 is 11 amino acids long. V was pared by 7 bases and J by 8 bases, with 9 bases between. CDR3 amino acids: CASKSDHTIYF. The CDR3, as DNA: TGTGCCAGCAAGTCGGATCACACCATATATTTT.

The gene calls are TRBV6-5 and TRBJ1-2; 8 bases are a match to TRBD1. The length of the CDR3 is 13 residues. The germline V gene encodes CDR1 MNHEY and CDR2 SVGAGI. V was pared by 4 bases and J by 7 bases, with 5 bases of the junction left unmatched. CDR3 amino acids: CASSSDRESGYTF. CDR3 in DNA: TGTGCCAGCAGTTCGGACAGGGAGAGTGGCTACACCTTC.

The chain employs TRBV20-1 and TRBJ1-1; TRBD1 might be the D (5 bases). The ends were cut back, 5 bases at V and 6 bases at J, with 16 bases in the middle. CDR3 length: 13 amino acids. From germline, CDR1 is DFQATT and CDR2 SNEGSKA (reference sequence). The CDR3, as DNA: TGCAGTGCTGCCGGGGGGGGATGGGCTGAAGCTTTCTTT. Residues: CSAAGGGWAEAFF.

This clonotype was found a few times. V is TRBV29-1 and J is TRBJ1-1, with no clear D. This CDR3 is built from 11 residues. Germline lookup yields CDR1 SQVTM and CDR2 ANQGSEA. V lost 7 bases, J lost 3 bases, and 9 bases lay in between. As DNA, the CDR3 is TGCAGCGCCGAGGGCTACACTGAAGCTTTCTTT. Translating gives CSAEGYTEAFF.